Each of the 14 T cell receptor beta chains below was sequenced from the same sample in a study of OX40 agonist ivuxolimab in advanced cancers. Sequencing was performed with immunoSEQ multiplex PCR; in TCRdb, only in-frame clones are kept and a portion is missing. Among around 60,000 clones listed, 70% to 90% were seen once. The material was CD4+ or CD8+ T cells sorted from blood, obtained in a trial of the OX40 agonist ivuxolimab. The origin of the receptors is an adult with an advanced solid tumor such as melanoma, head and neck, liver or kidney cancer.

V is TRBV7-9 and J is TRBJ2-3; 8 bases are shared with TRBD2. The V gene's germline CDR1 is SEHNR and CDR2 FQNEAQ (reference sequence). V gave up 5 bases and J gave up 5 bases; unmatched junction bases: 15. The CDR3 is 17 residues long. The CDR3 loop is CASSPRTDTSGRDTQYF. In DNA form, the CDR3 reads TGTGCCAGCAGCCCGCGGACGGATACTAGCGGCAGAGATACGCAGTATTTT.

V gene TRBV4-3 combines with J gene TRBJ1-4; D remains ambiguous. The germline V gene has CDR1 LGHNA and CDR2 YSLEER. The CDR3 totals 11 residues. Trimming left V 1 base short and J 14 bases short, with 8 bases between. CDR3 in DNA: TGCGCCAGCAGCCAAGGGCAGAACCTGTTTTTT. Its protein product is CASSQGQNLFF.

The V gene is TRBV7-2, the J gene TRBJ1-3; weak D call: TRBD1 (5 bases). Germline CDR1 is SGHTA and CDR2 is FQGNSA. The CDR3 consists of 16 residues. The V end was cut by 5 bases, the J end by 1 base, with 15 bases between. The CDR3 DNA sequence: TGTGCCAGCAGCAAAACATCGGGGGTATCTGGAAACACCATATATTTT. Translated, it gives CASSKTSGVSGNTIYF.

The chain links TRBV2 to TRBJ1-1; no definite D call. This CDR3 spans 12 amino acids. CDR1 is SNHLY and CDR2 is FYNNEI in the germline V gene. The ends were cut back, 5 bases at V and 0 bases at J, with 4 bases in the middle. Written as DNA, the CDR3 is TGTGCCAGCAGTAGGATGAACACTGAAGCTTTCTTT. It encodes CASSRMNTEAFF.

The chain is built from TRBV5-4 and TRBJ1-1, with a possible D match to TRBD1 (5 bases). Germline V gene lookup returns CDR1 SGHNT and CDR2 YYREEE (reference sequence). The CDR3 runs to 14 residues. Deletions cut 7 bases from V and 0 bases from J, with 13 bases between. The CDR3 protein is CASSGQAMNTEAFF. Here the CDR3 DNA reads TGTGCCAGCTCAGGACAAGCCATGAACACTGAAGCTTTCTTT.

The chain employs TRBV7-2 and TRBJ1-5, with D unclear. Per germline, CDR1 SGHTA and CDR2 FQGNSA. CDR3 length equals 12 residues. The ends were cut back, 3 bases at V and 2 bases at J, with 2 bases in the middle. The CDR3 loop reads CASSFGNQPQHF. DNA for the CDR3: TGTGCCAGCAGCTTCGGCAATCAGCCCCAGCATTTT. Variable domain in full (rest from reference TRBV7-2 and TRBJ1-5): GAGVSQSPSNKVTEKGKDVELRCDPISGHTALYWYRQSLGQGLEFLIYFQGNSAPDKSGLPSDRFSAERTGGSVSTLTIQRTQQEDSAVYLCASSFGNQPQHFGDGTRLSIL.

The chain links TRBV18 to TRBJ1-2; 7 bases align to TRBD1. CDR3 size: 14 residues. Germline V gene lookup returns CDR1 KGHSH and CDR2 LQKENI. The trim removed 3 bases at V and 8 bases at J, leaving 9 bases unmatched. CDR3 bases: TGTGCCAGCTCACCTGACAGGGACCCACTGGGCTACACCTTC. Translating gives CASSPDRDPLGYTF.

J is TRBJ1-2 and V is TRBV19, with TRBD1 identical over 7 bases. The CDR3 contains 16 residues. Germline V gene lookup returns CDR1 LNHDA and CDR2 SQIVND (reference sequence). V dropped 7 bases and J dropped 6; count of bases not matched to a gene: 17. The chain's CDR3 is CASNFLSLDRDDGYTF. CDR3 bases: TGTGCCAGTAACTTTCTATCCCTCGACAGGGACGATGGCTACACCTTC.

This clone was seen once. This chain joins TRBV29-1 and TRBJ2-1; possible D gene TRBD1, 5 bases. The CDR3 has 15 residues. The V and J ends lost 0 bases and 10 bases respectively, with 19 bases between them. Germline V CDR1 and CDR2: SQVTM, ANQGSEA. The CDR3 bases are TGCAGCGTTGAAGACCCGACAGTTAAAAAGGGAGAGCAGTTCTTC. This gives the protein CSVEDPTVKKGEQFF.

This clone has only a few counts. The chain recombines TRBV29-1 with TRBJ2-6; possibly TRBD1 for D (7 bases). The CDR3 consists of 16 residues. Trimming removed 4 bases at V and 4 bases at J, with 17 bases between. CDR1 and CDR2 from the germline V gene are SQVTM and ANQGSEA. This CDR3 reads CSVAGGGAGGANVLTF. The CDR3 nucleotides are TGCAGCGTTGCCGGAGGGGGCGCGGGAGGGGCCAACGTCCTGACTTTC.

As for this clone: The sample holds other DNA sequences that translate to the same CDR3. CDR3 residues: CASSYGGTNTGELFF. CDR3 sequence (DNA): TGTGCCAGCAGTTACGGCGGTACGAACACCGGGGAGCTGTTTTTT. The genes are TRBV6-5 and TRBJ2-2; D is uncertain. The V and J ends lost 2 bases and 0 bases respectively, with 7 bases between them. CDR1 MNHEY and CDR2 SVGAGI come from the germline V gene. CDR3 length equals 15 residues.

The chain carries TRBV4-1 and TRBJ1-5, with D perhaps matching TRBD1 (5 bases). Germline V CDR1 and CDR2: MGHRA, YSYEKL. The ends were cut back, 4 bases at V and 0 bases at J, with 16 bases in the middle. The CDR3 loop spans 17 amino acids. CDR3 region: CASSPGRGAYSNQPQHF. The CDR3 coding sequence is TGCGCCAGCAGCCCGGGGAGGGGAGCTTATAGCAATCAGCCCCAGCATTTT.

Comment on this clone: Other DNA sequences in this sample translate to the same CDR3. The rearrangement uses TRBV5-1 and TRBJ1-4; 8 nucleotides agree with TRBD1. J lost 8 bases, V lost 2 bases, and 5 bases had no gene match. Per germline, CDR1 SGHRS and CDR2 YFSETQ. The CDR3 sequence is 14 residues long. The CDR3 DNA sequence: TGCGCCAGCAGCTTAGGACAGGGAGGAGAAAAACTGTTTTTT. Translating it yields CASSLGQGGEKLFF.

The chain links TRBV2 to TRBJ1-1, with 8 bases aligning to TRBD1. The CDR3 is made up of 14 amino acids. V shed 5 bases, J shed 1 base, and the junction held 3 bases outside the gene matches. Per the germline V gene, CDR1 is SNHLY and CDR2 is FYNNEI. The CDR3: CASSPGTGNTEAFF. CDR3 nucleotides: TGTGCCAGCAGTCCCGGGACAGGGAACACTGAAGCTTTCTTT.